This T cell receptor beta chain was observed in a study of blood T cells in healthy people across ages. With 3 bases removed from V and 1 base from J, the gap between germline ends came to 9 bases. Germline loops: CDR1 SQVTM, CDR2 ANQGSEA. There are 13 residues in the CDR3. It was with a sample-barcoded 5' primer and a J-beta primer mix that a second PCR of roughly 7 to 12 cycles was run. A single record per CDR3 protein comes from TCRdb applying MiXCR to the 5' RACE reads. The sample lists about 1,400,000 distinct CDR3 sequences, roughly 40% seen once, with roughly 8.2% in the top ten. Each sample had at least 6.5 million PBMCs isolated.

The receptor's source is a woman aged 18-30 years in good health. The chain combines TRBV29-1 with TRBJ1-1, with D perhaps TRBD1 (5 bases). The sequenced sample was blood. CDR3 in DNA: TGCAGCGTTGATAGGGGACGGAACACTGAAGCTTTCTTT. It codes for CSVDRGRNTEAFF.